Listed below are T cell receptor beta chains from one sample, sequenced in a study of blood T cell repertoires in COVID-19. Produced via immunoSEQ multiplex PCR; TCRdb's table is partial and in-frame only. The sample includes 300,000 to 400,000 clones, approximately 89% seen only once; the top ten take about 2.1%. The source material was peripheral blood. These receptors all stem from a woman between 55 and 75 years old with COVID-19, enrolled during active disease. Each CDR3 is given with its conserved first and last residue. Each record gives: clone size, V gene, J gene, D gene, CDR3 DNA, CDR3 protein. A D gene is named only where the DNA matches it firmly. The listing skips clone size in some rows; elsewhere it reads once, few, many or a size class.

size: -; V: TRBV3-1/TRBV3-2; J: TRBJ2-5; D: TRBD2; DNA: TGTGCCAGCAGCCAAGGGAACCTGGGGGGCCTAGCGGGTTCTGAGACCCAGTACTTC; CDR3: CASSQGNLGGLAGSETQYF
size: once; V: TRBV30; J: TRBJ1-1; D: TRBD1; DNA: TGTGCCTGGAGTCGACAGGGCGGCGCTGAAGCTTTCTTT; CDR3: CAWSRQGGAEAFF
size: -; V: TRBV18; J: TRBJ2-7; D: -; DNA: TGTGCCAGCTCACCTACTTATTTCAACGAGCAGTACTTC; CDR3: CASSPTYFNEQYF
size: -; V: TRBV5-4; J: TRBJ2-3; D: -; DNA: TGTGCCAGCAGCTTGGGAGGCAGGACTTACACAGATACGCAGTATTTT; CDR3: CASSLGGRTYTDTQYF
size: once; V: TRBV18; J: TRBJ1-5; D: -; DNA: TGTGCCAGCTCACCCCCAGGGGTGAGGCAGCCCCAGCATTTT; CDR3: CASSPPGVRQPQHF
size: -; V: TRBV29-1; J: TRBJ2-1; D: TRBD2; DNA: TGCAGCGCCGGGGCGGGTAGGGACTATCTCAATGAGCAGTTCTTC; CDR3: CSAGAGRDYLNEQFF
size: -; V: TRBV28; J: TRBJ2-7; D: -; DNA: TGTGCCAGCAGTTTAAACTCAGGGGCTGACGAGCAGTACTTC; CDR3: CASSLNSGADEQYF
size: -; V: TRBV10-3; J: TRBJ2-7; D: -; DNA: TGTGCCATCACCGACGGACTGGCCTACGAGCAGTACTTC; CDR3: CAITDGLAYEQYF
size: few; V: TRBV3-1/TRBV3-2; J: TRBJ1-5; D: -; DNA: TGTGCCAGCAGCCAAGCTCCAGGGGCCAGCAATCAGCCCCAGCATTTT; CDR3: CASSQAPGASNQPQHF
size: -; V: TRBV6-1; J: TRBJ1-2; D: TRBD1; DNA: TGTGCCAGCAGTGACAGAGGGGTAAACAGGGGGAACTATGGCTACACCTTC; CDR3: CASSDRGVNRGNYGYTF
size: -; V: TRBV19; J: TRBJ2-6; D: -; DNA: TGTGCCAGTAGTTTTTCATCTGGGGCCAACGTCCTGACTTTC; CDR3: CASSFSSGANVLTF
size: -; V: TRBV11-3; J: TRBJ2-7; D: TRBD1; DNA: TGTGCCAGCAGCTACCGGGACAGGGTTTACGAGCAGTACTTC; CDR3: CASSYRDRVYEQYF
size: -; V: TRBV5-6; J: TRBJ2-3; D: TRBD2; DNA: TGTGCCAGCAGCTACACTAGCGGGGACACAGATACGCAGTATTTT; CDR3: CASSYTSGDTDTQYF